The entry that follows covers one T cell receptor beta chain sequence. What antigen it recognizes has not been identified. Base qualities are not provided; no much larger clone lies one nucleotide away. The data originate from a study of blood T cell repertoires in COVID-19 (dated by TCRdb to 2019 to 2021). About the investigation overall: Samples from collaborators originated in the United States, Italy and Spain and spanned both the acute and convalescent phases of COVID-19. The prospective study material was composed of cDNA or gDNA derived from T cells, B-cell-depleted T cells, or PBMCs. Deeply sampled blood TCRbeta repertoires from subjects exposed to, actively infected with, or recovered from COVID-19 were included in the dataset. The repertoires were released in a freely available public database intended as a resource for research on the immune response to SARS-CoV-2. The samples were drawn from the first 160 participants of the ongoing ImmuneRACE study and from over a thousand subjects provided by 6 global collaborators. Sample metadata almost always included a de-identified subject ID, COVID-19 status, age in years and sex. HLA class I and class II types, where available, came from metadata supplied by the sample provider rather than from assay-based typing. Findings and caveats that apply to the study as a whole: Clinical and demographic metadata were provided uncurated, with the amount varying by source and participant.

The immunoSEQ Assay, a bias-controlled multiplex PCR, was used to amplify TCRbeta CDR3 regions from genomic DNA. The paper's data handling went like this. The number of nucleated cells in each sample was estimated from the amplification of reference gene primers within the assay. To quantify the absolute abundance of each unique TCRbeta CDR3 rearrangement, sequence reads were collapsed and filtered. For each sample, productive Simpson clonality was calculated as the square root of Simpson's diversity index across productive rearrangements. TCRdb limited this immuneACCESS table to in-frame rearrangements with V and J called. A share of clones is missing; checked studies link under half to unresolved V genes, and the rest is unexplained. The V and J calls and clone size come from that table; D and trimming were worked out from the DNA. In this sample the table shows 150,000 to 200,000 clones, over 75% of which occur a single time. About 3% of the sample comes from the top ten.

Each collaborating institution followed its own protocols to collect whole blood in K2EDTA tubes. For TCRbeta analysis, collaborators shipped samples as frozen whole blood, isolated PBMCs, or DNA extracted from either of those sample types. Via the germline V gene, CDR1 is SGHTA and CDR2 FQGNSA. The CDR3 numbers 15 residues from cysteine through phenylalanine. Only the CDR3 DNA is retained, 45 bases long and in frame from the first base. Cut back by 3 bases and 0 bases, the V and J ends lie 12 bases apart. The rearrangement joined TRBV7-2 to TRBJ2-7, with no D gene named confidently. Sequenced sample: peripheral blood. The sequence derives from a man aged 70-80 years with acute or convalescent COVID-19. The CDR3 here reads CASSLEDTRSYEQYF. The bases are TGTGCCAGCAGCTTGGAAGACACACGCTCCTACGAGCAGTACTTC.